This T cell receptor beta chain was retrieved from a study of blood T cell repertoires in COVID-19. Study-wide context: From the United States, Italy and Spain came samples of acute and convalescent COVID-19.

Individuals aged roughly 18 to 95 years were recruited from 24 US areas. Clinical history reported by participants formed the basis on which cohorts were assigned. In the original analysis: It was from reference gene primer amplification that nucleated cell counts were estimated. Profiled with immunoSEQ multiplex PCR; TCRdb holds only in-frame clones, not every one. Clonal size and the V and J genes are those of that table, whereas D and trimming came from the DNA. The table records some 250,000 clones, about 91% of them present only once. Germline values: CDR1 LGHNA, CDR2 YNFKEQ. V lost 1 base to trimming and J lost 3 bases; unmatched junction nucleotides: 3. The CDR3 has 16 residues.

Sample: PBMCs or T cells enriched from blood (not recorded which). The TCR originated in a human donor in a cohort exposed to, infected with or recovered from COVID-19 (not recorded which). The donor label of this sample is uncertain. The chain recombines TRBV4-2 with TRBJ2-1; 10 nucleotides agree with TRBD2. The CDR3: CASSQATSGDYNEQFF. CDR3 nucleotides: TGTGCCAGCAGCCAAGCTACTAGCGGGGACTACAATGAGCAGTTCTTC.